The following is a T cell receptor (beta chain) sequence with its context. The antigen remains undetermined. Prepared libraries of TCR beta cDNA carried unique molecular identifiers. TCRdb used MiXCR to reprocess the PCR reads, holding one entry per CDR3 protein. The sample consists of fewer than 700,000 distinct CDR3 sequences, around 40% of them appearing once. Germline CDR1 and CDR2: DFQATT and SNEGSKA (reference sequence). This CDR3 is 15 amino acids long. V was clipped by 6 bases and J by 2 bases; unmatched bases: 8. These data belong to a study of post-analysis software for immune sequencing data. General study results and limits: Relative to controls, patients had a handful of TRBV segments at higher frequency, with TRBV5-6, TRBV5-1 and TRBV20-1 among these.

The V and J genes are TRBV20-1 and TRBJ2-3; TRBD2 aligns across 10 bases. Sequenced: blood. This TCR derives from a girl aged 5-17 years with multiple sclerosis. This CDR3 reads CSASSGTSVTDTQYF. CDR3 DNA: TGCAGTGCCAGCTCCGGGACTAGCGTCACAGATACGCAGTATTTT.